The 2 T cell receptor beta chains below were found in one sample sequenced in a study of T cell clones after liver transplantation. Assay: immunoSEQ multiplex PCR; the TCRdb copy retains only in-frame clones and omits some. The table lists 25,000 to 40,000 clones, about 94% of them singletons. Sample: CD8+ T cells from blood, taken 12 months after liver transplant. Receptors were obtained from a human patient who received a liver transplant. The graft donor may have contributed some T cells.

This clone was found once. The chain combines TRBV7-9 with TRBJ1-4; 7 bases align to TRBD1. The germline gives CDR1 SEHNR, CDR2 FQNEAQ (reference sequence). Trimming at V came to 5 bases and at J to 2 bases, leaving 5 bases not matched to a gene. The CDR3 length is 15 residues. This chain's CDR3 is CASSHSTGTNEKLFF. The CDR3 coding sequence is TGTGCCAGCAGCCATTCGACAGGGACTAATGAAAAACTGTTTTTT.

The CDR3 DNA reads TGTGCCAGCAGTTTTAGACTAGCGGGAGTCCAAGAGACCCAGTACTTC. Its translation: CASSFRLAGVQETQYF. The gene calls are TRBV2 and TRBJ2-5; TRBD2 agrees at 12 bases. After removal of 5 bases from V and 1 base from J, the junction contained 5 bases not matched to a gene. The CDR3 spans 16 residues. Germline V lookup: CDR1 SNHLY, CDR2 FYNNEI. The whole variable domain, filled in from reference TRBV2 and TRBJ2-5, reads EPEVTQTPSHQVTQMGQEVILRCVPISNHLYFYWYRQILGQKVEFLVSFYNNEISEKSEIFDDQFSVERPDGSNFTLKIRSTKLEDSAMYFCASSFRLAGVQETQYFGPGTRLLVL.